This TCR beta chain came from a study of a mutant IDH1 vaccine in newly diagnosed glioma. Concerning this clone: The antigen is unknown.

TCRdb's copy holds only in-frame clones and misses some; the assay was immunoSEQ multiplex PCR. The table has about 56,000 clones, about 90% seen once. As for time point: week 35, safety follow-up. The vaccine gave 300 ug of a 20-mer mutant IDH1 peptide subcutaneously per dose. Germline lookup yields CDR1 MGHRA and CDR2 YSYEKL. The CDR3 totals 17 residues. V lost 1 base to trimming and J lost 0 bases, with 16 bases between them. The chain carries TRBV4-1 and TRBJ2-7; D not resolved. Sequenced material: PBMCs, taken from a glioma patient whose treatment included an IDH1 peptide vaccine. This clonotype was obtained from a man aged 35 to 55 with glioma. CDR3 DNA: TGCGCCAGCAGCCAAGTCCTTGTTGCGTACACCTCCTACGAGCAGTACTTC. Protein: CASSQVLVAYTSYEQYF.